A single sample is the source of the 24 T cell receptor beta chains below, sequenced in a study of shared T cell receptors in the human thymus. Assay used: immunoSEQ multiplex PCR; TCRdb lists only in-frame clones, some missing. The repertoire holds about 660,000 clones, around 87% seen once, with roughly 0.0089% in the top ten. The data also belong to a second study, concerning human thymus T cells.

The specimen was thymocytes. Receptors were obtained from a boy younger than two with a congenital heart defect.

As concerns this clone: The junction differs from germline at one of its ends, possibly a read error. The CDR3 is CASRDRGSQGHFTDTQYF. In DNA form, the CDR3 reads TGTGCCAGCCGTGACCGGGGAAGTCAGGGACACTTCACAGATACGCAGTATTTT. The chain joins TRBV2 to TRBJ2-3, with a weak D call TRBD1 (6 bases). CDR3 size: 18 residues. Germline V gene sequence: CDR1 SNHLY, CDR2 FYNNEI.

CDR3 nucleotides: TGCAGCGTGACCCACCTGGAGGACTACAACAATGAGCAGTTCTTC. Translating gives CSVTHLEDYNNEQFF. This chain uses TRBV29-1 with TRBJ2-1; perhaps TRBD2 as D (6 bases). The CDR3 covers 15 residues. Germline loops: CDR1 SQVTM, CDR2 ANQGSEA. Trimming took 6 bases from V and 5 from J, leaving 20 bases between them.

The CDR3 nucleotides read TGTGCCAGCAGTTACTCTCTGTCCTCTAACTATGGCTACACCTTC. Protein sequence: CASSYSLSSNYGYTF. The gene calls are TRBV6-5 and TRBJ1-2; D gene unclear. The V end lost 0 bases, the J end lost 0 bases, and 8 bases lay between the germline ends. Germline V gives CDR1 MNHEY, CDR2 SVGAGI. The CDR3 runs 15 residues.

CDR3 coding DNA: TGTGCCAGCGCCAAGGTTACGCGGGAGGTGTTTTACGAGCAGTACTTC. This codes for CASAKVTREVFYEQYF. The J gene is TRBJ2-7, the V gene TRBV7-2; 8 nucleotides align to TRBD2. This CDR3 has 16 amino acids. Trimming took 8 bases from V and 4 from J; bases not matched to a gene: 16. Per germline, CDR1 SGHTA and CDR2 FQGNSA.

This clone was detected a few times. V usage is TRBV6-1 and J usage is TRBJ1-5, with D possibly matching TRBD1 (6 bases). Per germline, CDR1 MNHNS and CDR2 SASEGT. V was trimmed by 2 bases and J by 4 bases, leaving 15 bases between them. The CDR3 contains 16 residues. The CDR3 here is CASSEPRQVSNQPQHF. For the CDR3, the DNA is TGTGCCAGCAGTGAACCTAGACAGGTCTCTAATCAGCCCCAGCATTTT.

The CDR3 spells CASSPMRGLGITNTEAFF. The CDR3 DNA sequence: TGCGCCAGCAGCCCTATGCGGGGGCTCGGTATTACGAACACTGAAGCTTTCTTT. J is TRBJ1-1 and V is TRBV5-1, with D maybe TRBD1 (6 bases). Germline CDR1 reads SGHRS; CDR2 reads YFSETQ. This CDR3 is built from 18 residues. V lost 4 bases, J lost 1 base, and 23 bases lay in between.

This chain joins TRBV4-1 and TRBJ2-7, with TRBD2 matching over 8 bases. The CDR3 is made up of 15 amino acids. The germline CDR1 and CDR2 sequences are MGHRA and YSYEKL. V dropped 2 bases and J dropped 1; count of bases not matched to a gene: 4. The CDR3 spells CASSQSSGSSYEQYF. The CDR3 DNA is TGCGCCAGCAGCCAATCGAGCGGGAGTTCCTACGAGCAGTACTTC.

J is TRBJ2-1 and V is TRBV2; perhaps TRBD2 as D (6 bases). CDR3 length equals 12 residues. Germline values: CDR1 SNHLY, CDR2 FYNNEI. V lost 6 bases and J lost 8, with 11 bases in between. CDR3 region: CASRPREDEQFF. As DNA, the CDR3 is TGTGCCAGCAGACCCAGGGAGGATGAGCAGTTCTTC. Full variable domain (rest looked up from reference TRBV2 and TRBJ2-1): EPEVTQTPSHQVTQMGQEVILRCVPISNHLYFYWYRQILGQKVEFLVSFYNNEISEKSEIFDDQFSVERPDGSNFTLKIRSTKLEDSAMYFCASRPREDEQFFGPGTRLTVL.

The chain is built from TRBV28 and TRBJ1-2; TRBD1 matches 7 bases. Germline V gene data show CDR1 as MDHEN and CDR2 as SYDVKM. Trimming cost V 6 bases and J 8 bases; bases outside gene matches: 12. CDR3 length: 14 amino acids. The CDR3: CASRLKGQVGGYTF. Written as DNA, the CDR3 is TGTGCCAGCAGGTTAAAAGGACAGGTAGGAGGCTACACCTTC.

The V gene is TRBV4-1, the J gene TRBJ1-4; 7 bases map to TRBD1. Per germline, CDR1 MGHRA and CDR2 YSYEKL. The CDR3 extends over 17 amino acids. V lost 4 bases and J lost 8; bases outside the gene matches: 16. Here the CDR3 reads CASSPMRDRDSAEKLFF. In nucleotides, the CDR3 is TGCGCCAGCAGCCCGATGCGAGACCGGGACAGCGCGGAAAAACTGTTTTTT.

The V gene is TRBV5-1, the J gene TRBJ2-2; the match to TRBD2 covers 10 bases. Germline CDR1 reads SGHRS; CDR2 reads YFSETQ. The CDR3 sequence is 19 residues long. With 2 bases clipped from V and 3 bases from J, the junction kept 13 bases outside the gene matches. The DNA for the CDR3 is TGCGCCAGCAGCTTCGGTGAACCGGGACTAGCGTTTGACACCGGGGAGCTGTTTTTT. Translated, it gives CASSFGEPGLAFDTGELFF. The variable domain in full, completed from reference TRBV5-1 and TRBJ2-2, reads KAGVTQTPRYLIKTRGQQVTLSCSPISGHRSVSWYQQTPGQGLQFLFEYFSETQRNKGNFPGRFSGRQFSNSRSEMNVSTLELGDSALYLCASSFGEPGLAFDTGELFFGEGSRLTVL.

The chain combines TRBV7-9 with TRBJ1-5; D remains unclear. This CDR3 has 15 residues. Deletions cut 5 bases from V and 2 bases from J, with 13 bases between. Germline lookup yields CDR1 SEHNR and CDR2 FQNEAQ (reference sequence). CDR3 sequence (DNA): TGTGCCAGCAGCAACAAGGAGGCGGGCAATCAGCCCCAGCATTTT. Translation gives CASSNKEAGNQPQHF.

This chain connects TRBV9 to TRBJ1-2; tentative D call: TRBD1 (6 bases). With 3 bases removed from V and 2 bases from J, the gap between germline ends came to 14 bases. Looked up from germline, CDR1 is SGDLS and CDR2 is YYNGEE. This CDR3 comprises 15 residues. The CDR3 nucleotides read TGTGCCAGCAGCGGGGGGGGCAGGTCCAACTATGGCTACACCTTC. The encoded protein is CASSGGGRSNYGYTF.

V and J are TRBV20-1 and TRBJ2-2; D remains ambiguous. The germline V and J ends were trimmed by 6 bases and 10 bases, with 12 bases remaining between them. CDR3 length: 11 residues. Germline CDR1 DFQATT, CDR2 SNEGSKA (reference sequence). CDR3 DNA sequence: TGCAGTGCCCGTGAGAGAGAGGAGCTGTTTTTT. Protein: CSAREREELFF.

The J gene is TRBJ2-1, the V gene TRBV19; the D gene is possibly TRBD1 (6 bases). The CDR3 loop spans 14 amino acids. V lost 5 bases and J lost 5, with 13 bases in between. Germline V lookup: CDR1 LNHDA, CDR2 SQIVND (reference sequence). Written as DNA, the CDR3 is TGTGCCAGTAGTGTCGACAGGAGAAACAATGAGCAGTTCTTC. The encoded protein is CASSVDRRNNEQFF. Full variable domain (outside the CDR3, taken from reference TRBV19 and TRBJ2-1): DGGITQSPKYLFRKEGQNVTLSCEQNLNHDAMYWYRQDPGQGLRLIYYSQIVNDFQKGDIAEGYSVSREKKESFPLTVTSAQKNPTAFYLCASSVDRRNNEQFFGPGTRLTVL.

The rearrangement joins TRBV4-1 to TRBJ1-6; no definite D call. Per germline, CDR1 MGHRA and CDR2 YSYEKL. The CDR3 contains 19 residues. V was shortened by 4 bases and J by 0 bases, with 19 bases between the two germline ends. This CDR3 reads CASSPRKPAASSYNSPLHF. The CDR3 DNA sequence: TGCGCCAGCAGCCCTCGAAAGCCGGCAGCGAGCTCCTATAATTCACCCCTCCACTTT.

This chain joins TRBV9 and TRBJ1-2; 8 bases are a match to TRBD1. The V and J ends lost 3 bases and 8 bases, in that order; junction bases with no gene match: 6. This CDR3 region has 13 residues. Germline V lookup: CDR1 SGDLS, CDR2 YYNGEE. The CDR3 DNA reads TGTGCCAGCAGCGATCCGACAGGGGTCGGCTACACCTTC. Its translation is CASSDPTGVGYTF.

The chain combines TRBV18 with TRBJ2-5; possibly TRBD1 for D (6 bases). This CDR3 comprises 19 residues. Per germline, CDR1 KGHSH and CDR2 LQKENI. V lost 3 bases, J lost 2 bases, and 25 bases lay in between. The CDR3 region is CASSPPTASWGLTQETQYF. For the CDR3, the DNA is TGTGCCAGCTCACCCCCAACCGCCAGCTGGGGGCTTACGCAAGAGACCCAGTACTTC.

The rearrangement uses TRBV7-9 and TRBJ2-2; the match to TRBD2 covers 9 bases. CDR3 size: 19 residues. Germline V gene sequence: CDR1 SEHNR, CDR2 FQNEAQ (reference sequence). The V gene end was trimmed by 2 bases and the J gene end by 3 bases; junction bases not matched to a gene: 13. As DNA, the CDR3 is TGTGCCAGCAGCTTACTCTGGCGGGGGGGCCGGTCAGACACCGGGGAGCTGTTTTTT. Translating it yields CASSLLWRGGRSDTGELFF.

CDR3: CASSYVADTEAFF. The CDR3 DNA reads as TGTGCCAGCAGTTACGTTGCGGACACTGAAGCTTTCTTT. This rearrangement joins TRBV6-5 to TRBJ1-1; unclear D gene. V was trimmed by 2 bases and J by 3 bases, leaving 7 bases between them. The CDR3 totals 13 residues. CDR1 is MNHEY and CDR2 is SVGAGI in the germline V gene.

The rearrangement joins TRBV5-4 to TRBJ2-5, with 13 bases identical to TRBD2. With V trimmed by 4 bases and J by 2 bases, 2 bases remained unmatched. The CDR3 is made up of 15 amino acids. Germline CDR1 reads SGHNT; CDR2 reads YYREEE (reference sequence). Here the CDR3 reads CASSRGLAGQETQYF. The CDR3, as DNA: TGTGCCAGCAGCCGGGGACTAGCGGGACAAGAGACCCAGTACTTC.

The rearrangement links TRBV11-2 to TRBJ2-7; 11 bases match TRBD2. The CDR3 extends over 16 amino acids. Germline CDR1 is SGHAT and CDR2 is FQNNGV. After removal of 3 bases from V and 3 bases from J, the junction contained 7 bases not matched to a gene. As DNA, the CDR3 is TGTGCCAGCAGCTTTACTAGCGGGGGCCTCCTCTACGAGCAGTACTTC. Amino acid sequence: CASSFTSGGLLYEQYF. Full variable domain (outside the CDR3, taken from reference TRBV11-2 and TRBJ2-7): EAGVAQSPRYKIIEKRQSVAFWCNPISGHATLYWYQQILGQGPKLLIQFQNNGVVDDSQLPKDRFSAERLKGVDSTLKIQPAKLEDSAVYLCASSFTSGGLLYEQYFGPGTRLTVT.

V usage is TRBV15 and J usage is TRBJ1-3; D perhaps matches TRBD1 (6 bases). Germline V gives CDR1 LNHNV, CDR2 YYDKDF (reference sequence). The CDR3 has 16 amino acids. The V gene lost 0 bases and the J gene lost 2 bases, with 11 bases spanning the gap. CDR3 sequence (DNA): TGTGCCACCAGCAGAGAGAACGGGACACCTGGAAACACCATATATTTT. It yields the protein CATSRENGTPGNTIYF.

This rearrangement joins TRBV6-1 to TRBJ2-2; TRBD1 matches 9 bases. Germline loops: CDR1 MNHNS, CDR2 SASEGT. The CDR3 sequence is 18 residues long. V lost 4 bases, J lost 4 bases, and 13 bases stayed unmatched. CDR3 in DNA: TGTGCCAGCAGTGCCATACGGAGGACAGGGGTTGGCACCGGGGAGCTGTTTTTT. It yields the protein CASSAIRRTGVGTGELFF.